The 3 T cell receptor beta chains presented below share a single source sample, sequenced in a study of shared clonotypes between healthy human individuals. Repertoires were generated with immunoSEQ multiplex PCR, while TCRdb's copy carries only in-frame clones and drops some. The sample shows millions of clones, less than 95% of them seen only once. Naive CD8 cells comprised CD45RO-negative, CCR7-positively selected cells, excluding terminally differentiated effector memory CD45RA+ cells. Sequences were obtained from naive CD8+ T cells sorted from blood. The receptors come from a man younger than 35 in good health.

The chain uses TRBV29-1 and TRBJ2-7; TRBD2 matches at 14 bases. The J segment lost 2 bases and the V segment lost 5 bases, leaving 2 bases of the junction unmatched. Germline assignment: CDR1 SQVTM and CDR2 ANQGSEA. This CDR3 spans 14 amino acids. As DNA, the CDR3 is TGCAGCGTTAGGACTAGCGGGAGGACCTACGAGCAGTACTTC. It yields the protein CSVRTSGRTYEQYF.

The chain uses TRBV2 and TRBJ1-2; 8 bases map to TRBD1. This CDR3 contains 13 residues. After removal of 8 bases from V and 4 bases from J, the junction contained 6 bases not matched to a gene. The V gene's germline CDR1 is SNHLY and CDR2 FYNNEI. The CDR3: CASLWTGIYGYTF. CDR3 nucleotide sequence: TGTGCCAGCCTCTGGACAGGGATCTATGGCTACACCTTC.

The chain has TRBV10-2 and TRBJ1-1; no reliable D call. Per the germline V gene, CDR1 is WSHSY and CDR2 is SAAADI. This CDR3 contains 14 residues. V lost 2 bases and J lost 2, with 9 bases in between. CDR3 sequence (DNA): TGCGCCAGCAGTGAGCCCCGGAGAAACACTGAAGCTTTCTTT. Protein product: CASSEPRRNTEAFF.